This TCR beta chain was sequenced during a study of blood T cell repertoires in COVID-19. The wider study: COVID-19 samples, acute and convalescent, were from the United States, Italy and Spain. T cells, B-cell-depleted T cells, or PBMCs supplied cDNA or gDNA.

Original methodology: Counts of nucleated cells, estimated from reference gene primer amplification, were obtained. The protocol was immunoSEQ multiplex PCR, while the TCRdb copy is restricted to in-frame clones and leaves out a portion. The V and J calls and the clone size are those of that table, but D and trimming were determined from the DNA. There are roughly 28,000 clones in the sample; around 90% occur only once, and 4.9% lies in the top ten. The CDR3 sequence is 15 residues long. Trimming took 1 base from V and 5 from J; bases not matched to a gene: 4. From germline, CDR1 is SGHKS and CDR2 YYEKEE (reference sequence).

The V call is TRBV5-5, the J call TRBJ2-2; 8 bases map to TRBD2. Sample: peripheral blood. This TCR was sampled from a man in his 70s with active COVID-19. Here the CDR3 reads CASSLLSGETGELFF. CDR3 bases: TGTGCCAGCAGCTTGCTTAGCGGGGAAACCGGGGAGCTGTTTTTT.